One sample yielded the 15 T cell receptor beta chains listed below, sequenced in a study of patients and donors after allogeneic stem cell transplantation (dated by TCRdb to the early 2020s). The library came from RT-PCR. The sequencer was a NextSeq 550. The public reads were reprocessed in TCRdb via fastp at Q25 and MiXCR, keeping in-frame beta chains. Each record represents a unique CDR3 protein, reported with the most common genes and DNA among its rows. For this sample the table gives approximately 430,000 distinct CDR3 sequences, of which 16% were detected only once. Clones ranked in the top ten supply around 6.8% of the sample. Material: blood, either unsorted or a sorted T cell fraction (not recorded which). These TCRs come from a human donor who was either an allogeneic HSCT recipient or a stem cell or donor lymphocyte infusion donor (not recorded which). It is not recorded whose cells these are; they may come from a transplant donor.

The gene calls are TRBV3-1 and TRBJ1-1, with D uncertain. The V and J ends lost 2 bases and 1 base respectively, with 11 bases between them. This CDR3 region has 15 residues. The germline CDR1 and CDR2 sequences are LGHDT and YNNKEL (reference sequence). CDR3 sequence reads: CASSQSRLQNTEAFF. CDR3 sequence (DNA): TGTGCCAGCAGCCAAAGTCGGCTTCAGAACACTGAAGCTTTCTTT.

The table lists this clonotype with a count of one. This rearrangement joins TRBV5-1 to TRBJ1-1; 8 nucleotides agree with TRBD1. This CDR3 comprises 15 residues. The J segment lost 0 bases and the V segment lost 1 base, leaving 2 bases of the junction unmatched. Germline CDR1 and CDR2: SGHRS and YFSETQ. CDR3: CASSLWGQVNTEAFF. The CDR3, as DNA: TGCGCCAGCAGCTTGTGGGGACAGGTGAACACTGAAGCTTTCTTT.

This clonotype was detected a few times. The V call is TRBV6-1, the J call TRBJ2-5; D unclear. The germline V and J ends were trimmed by 7 bases and 1 base, with 10 bases remaining between them. Germline CDR1 MNHNS, CDR2 SASEGT. The CDR3 loop spans 13 amino acids. Written as DNA, the CDR3 is TGTGCCAGCATCAGGCAGTTCCAAGAGACCCAGTACTTC. Protein product: CASIRQFQETQYF.

In nucleotides, the CDR3 is TGTGCCAGCAGCGTAGTTGTAGCGGGCCTCACCGGGGAGCTGTTTTTT. Encoded protein: CASSVVVAGLTGELFF. The chain has TRBV9 and TRBJ2-2, with 7 bases that match TRBD2. The CDR3 is 16 amino acids. V dropped 0 bases and J dropped 4; count of bases not matched to a gene: 6. Germline lookup yields CDR1 SGDLS and CDR2 YYNGEE.

This clonotype was counted only a few times. This chain joins TRBV6-9 and TRBJ2-5; the D gene is possibly TRBD2 (7 bases). The ends were cut back, 7 bases at V and 3 bases at J, with 15 bases in the middle. Germline assignment: CDR1 MNHGY and CDR2 SVAAGI. CDR3 length equals 14 residues. CDR3 in amino acids: CASTRGRGEETQYF. The CDR3 region has the DNA TGTGCCAGCACCCGTGGGAGGGGGGAAGAGACCCAGTACTTC.

In its sample, this clonotype was seen a few times. The chain couples TRBV20-1 to TRBJ2-7; maybe TRBD1 (5 bases). The CDR3 totals 12 residues. The V end was cut by 3 bases, the J end by 2 bases, with 8 bases between. Germline V lookup: CDR1 DFQATT, CDR2 SNEGSKA (reference sequence). The CDR3: CSASRGPYEQYF. DNA of the CDR3: TGCAGTGCTAGTAGGGGCCCCTACGAGCAGTACTTC.

In DNA form, the CDR3 reads TGTGCCAGCAGCTTGAGGGGTACCGATGTGGATTACAATGAGCAGTTCTTC. Residues: CASSLRGTDVDYNEQFF. The V call is TRBV5-6, the J call TRBJ2-1, with D perhaps TRBD1 (5 bases). The V end was cut by 1 base, the J end by 4 bases, with 18 bases between. Germline V CDR1 and CDR2: SGHDT, YYEEEE. The CDR3 runs 17 residues.

This clonotype was picked up a small number of times. This CDR3 is CASRDTGTASYEQYF. The CDR3 nucleotides are TGTGCCAGCAGGGACACCGGGACGGCCTCCTACGAGCAGTACTTC. V is TRBV11-3 and J is TRBJ2-7; D tentatively reads TRBD1 or TRBD2 (5 bases each). Trimming pared 6 bases from V and 0 bases from J, leaving 15 bases between. Germline-derived CDR1 and CDR2 are SGHNT and YENEEA. The CDR3 sequence is 15 residues long.

This clonotype was seen only a few times. This chain links TRBV15 with TRBJ2-5; 8 nucleotides match TRBD1. Germline V lookup: CDR1 LNHNV, CDR2 YYDKDF (reference sequence). The CDR3 runs 15 residues. V was pared by 4 bases and J by 4 bases, with 8 bases of the junction left unmatched. The CDR3 sequence: CATSIGQGKAETQYF. CDR3 sequence (DNA): TGTGCCACCAGCATTGGACAGGGAAAGGCAGAGACCCAGTACTTC.

The chain has TRBV5-1 and TRBJ2-3; TRBD2 matches 12 bases. Germline V gene sequence: CDR1 SGHRS, CDR2 YFSETQ. V trimming: 4 bases; J trimming: 2 bases; junction bases outside the gene matches: 5. The CDR3 has 16 amino acids. The CDR3 protein is CASSPTSGRLTDTQYF. CDR3 nucleotide sequence: TGCGCCAGCAGCCCCACTAGCGGGAGGCTCACAGATACGCAGTATTTT.

This clonotype was observed a few times. The chain links TRBV20-1 to TRBJ1-1, with D hard to call. The CDR3 loop spans 13 amino acids. Germline V gives CDR1 DFQATT, CDR2 SNEGSKA (reference sequence). The V end was cut by 4 bases, the J end by 4 bases, with 13 bases between. This CDR3 reads CSAMGGSVTEAFF. CDR3 bases: TGCAGTGCTATGGGCGGATCCGTCACTGAAGCTTTCTTT.

This clonotype has just a few counts. The CDR3 loop is CASSLQGVLENIQYF. CDR3 bases: TGTGCCAGCAGCTTACAGGGCGTTCTGGAAAACATTCAGTACTTC. This rearrangement joins TRBV11-2 to TRBJ2-4; possible D gene TRBD1, 5 bases. CDR1 is SGHAT and CDR2 is FQNNGV in the germline V gene. V lost 2 bases, J lost 5 bases, and 13 bases lay in between. The CDR3 runs 15 residues.

There are a few counts of this clonotype. The V gene is TRBV7-2, the J gene TRBJ2-4; D not certain. The CDR3 covers 16 residues. Trimming pared 1 base from V and 0 bases from J, leaving 10 bases between. Germline lookup yields CDR1 SGHTA and CDR2 FQGNSA. Here the CDR3 reads CASSLEHVLAKNIQYF. DNA for the CDR3: TGTGCCAGCAGCTTAGAACATGTACTAGCCAAAAACATTCAGTACTTC. The entire variable domain, with the rest obtained from reference TRBV7-2 and TRBJ2-4, is as follows: GAGVSQSPSNKVTEKGKDVELRCDPISGHTALYWYRQSLGQGLEFLIYFQGNSAPDKSGLPSDRFSAERTGGSVSTLTIQRTQQEDSAVYLCASSLEHVLAKNIQYFGAGTRLSVL.

This clonotype came up a few times. This chain links TRBV20-1 with TRBJ1-1, with D possibly TRBD1 on 6 matching bases. The germline V gene encodes CDR1 DFQATT and CDR2 SNEGSKA (reference sequence). The V and J ends lost 6 bases and 3 bases respectively, with 11 bases between them. There are 12 residues in the CDR3. In nucleotides, the CDR3 is TGCAGTGCAAGGACAGACCACACTGAAGCTTTCTTT. It yields the protein CSARTDHTEAFF.

This clonotype was observed at least ten times. This sequence joins TRBV29-1 and TRBJ1-1; TRBD1 matches at 7 bases. The CDR3 runs to 14 residues. Germline V gene lookup returns CDR1 SQVTM and CDR2 ANQGSEA. With V trimmed by 5 bases and J by 0 bases, 6 bases remained unmatched. The CDR3 is CSVSLTGLNTEAFF. The CDR3 nucleotides are TGCAGCGTTTCTCTGACAGGGTTGAACACTGAAGCTTTCTTT.